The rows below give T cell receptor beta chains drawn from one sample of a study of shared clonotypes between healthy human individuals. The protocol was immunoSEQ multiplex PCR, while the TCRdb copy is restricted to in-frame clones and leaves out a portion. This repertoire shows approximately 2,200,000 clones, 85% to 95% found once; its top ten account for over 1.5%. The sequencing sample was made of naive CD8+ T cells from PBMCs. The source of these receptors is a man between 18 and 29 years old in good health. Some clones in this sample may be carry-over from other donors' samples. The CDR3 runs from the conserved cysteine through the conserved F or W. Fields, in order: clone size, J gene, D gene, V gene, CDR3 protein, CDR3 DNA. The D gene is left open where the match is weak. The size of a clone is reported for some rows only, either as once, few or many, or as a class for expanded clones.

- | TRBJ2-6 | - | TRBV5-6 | CASSLWGSGANVLTF | TGTGCCAGCAGCTTGTGGGGATCTGGGGCCAACGTCCTGACTTTC
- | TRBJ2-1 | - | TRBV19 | CASSQGSSYNEQFF | TGTGCCAGTAGTCAGGGAAGCTCCTACAATGAGCAGTTCTTC
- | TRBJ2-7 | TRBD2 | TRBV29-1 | CSVRTSGRNEQYF | TGCAGCGTCAGGACTAGCGGGAGGAACGAGCAGTACTTC
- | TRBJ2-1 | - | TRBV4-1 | CASSQGGGTAEQFF | TGCGCCAGCAGCCAAGGGGGCGGGACTGCTGAGCAGTTCTTC
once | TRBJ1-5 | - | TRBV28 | CASSQTAYQPQHF | TGTGCCAGCAGCCAGACAGCCTATCAGCCCCAGCATTTT
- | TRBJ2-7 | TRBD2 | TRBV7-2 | CASSGGLAGDFYEQYF | TGTGCCAGCAGCGGGGGACTAGCGGGAGACTTTTACGAGCAGTACTTC
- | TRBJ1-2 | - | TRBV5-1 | CASSADLRGTNYGYTF | TGCGCCAGCAGCGCCGACCTCAGGGGAACTAACTATGGCTACACCTTC
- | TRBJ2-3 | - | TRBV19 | CASSLFAGPPTDTQYF | TGTGCCAGTAGTCTATTCGCGGGACCACCCACAGATACGCAGTATTTT
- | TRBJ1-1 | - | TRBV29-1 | CSGRGGSGTEAFF | TGCAGCGGGCGGGGGGGCAGCGGCACTGAAGCTTTCTTT
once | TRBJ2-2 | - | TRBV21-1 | CASSLSVERGNTGELFF | TGTGCCAGCAGCCTCTCGGTCGAGCGGGGAAACACCGGGGAGCTGTTTTTT
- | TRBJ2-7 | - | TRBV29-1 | CSVGGNSSYEQYF | TGCAGCGTTGGCGGTAACAGCTCCTACGAGCAGTACTTC
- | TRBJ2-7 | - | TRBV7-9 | CASSSVGGRYSYEQYF | TGTGCCAGCAGCTCCGTCGGCGGACGATACTCCTACGAGCAGTACTTC
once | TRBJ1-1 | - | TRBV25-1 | CASSEFVIEDLATEAFF | TGTGCCAGCAGTGAGTTTGTTATTGAGGACCTTGCGACTGAAGCTTTCTTT
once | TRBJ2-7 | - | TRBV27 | CASSSYDNYEQYF | TGTGCCAGCAGTTCATATGACAACTACGAGCAGTACTTC
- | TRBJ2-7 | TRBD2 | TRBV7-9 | CASSSPGIAGYYEQYF | TGTGCCAGCAGCTCCCCCGGGATAGCGGGATACTACGAGCAGTACTTC
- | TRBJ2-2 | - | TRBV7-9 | CASSLWIGGTGELFF | TGTGCCAGCAGCTTATGGATAGGGGGCACCGGGGAGCTGTTTTTT
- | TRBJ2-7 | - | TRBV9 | CASSVSATYEQYF | TGTGCCAGCAGCGTAAGTGCCACCTACGAGCAGTACTTC
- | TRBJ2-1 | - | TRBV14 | CASMGLEISAQFF | TGTGCCAGCATGGGGCTAGAGATATCCGCGCAGTTCTTC
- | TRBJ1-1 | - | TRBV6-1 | CASRGDGHTEAFF | TGTGCCAGCAGGGGGGACGGACACACTGAAGCTTTCTTT
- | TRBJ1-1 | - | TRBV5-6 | CASSFGSTEAFF | TGTGCCAGCAGCTTTGGCAGCACTGAAGCTTTCTTT
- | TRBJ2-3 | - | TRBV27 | CASSRVRGGPADTQYF | TGTGCCAGCAGTCGAGTACGGGGTGGCCCCGCAGATACGCAGTATTTT
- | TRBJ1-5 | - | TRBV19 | CASSPTALGPQHF | TGTGCCAGTAGTCCAACGGCGTTGGGGCCCCAGCATTTT
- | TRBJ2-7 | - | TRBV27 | CASSLSSGYEQYF | TGTGCCAGCAGTTTATCTTCGGGGTACGAGCAGTACTTC
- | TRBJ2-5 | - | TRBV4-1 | CASSQGPWGDLQETQYF | TGCGCCAGCAGCCAAGGCCCCTGGGGCGATCTGCAAGAGACCCAGTACTTC
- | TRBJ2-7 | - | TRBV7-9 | CASSLPWVQDYEQYF | TGTGCCAGCAGCTTACCGTGGGTCCAAGACTACGAGCAGTACTTC
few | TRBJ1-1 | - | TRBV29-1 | CSVVPGQLTEAFF | TGCAGCGTGGTTCCGGGACAACTCACTGAAGCTTTCTTT
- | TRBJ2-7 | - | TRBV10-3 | CAISESPETHYEQYF | TGTGCCATCAGTGAGTCGCCCGAAACCCACTACGAGCAGTACTTC
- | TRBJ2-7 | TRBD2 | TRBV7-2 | CASSFGLAGGPNYEQYF | TGTGCCAGCAGCTTCGGACTAGCGGGAGGGCCCAACTACGAGCAGTACTTC
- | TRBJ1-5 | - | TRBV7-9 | CASSPPYSNQPQHF | TGTGCCAGCAGCCCACCATATAGCAATCAGCCCCAGCATTTT
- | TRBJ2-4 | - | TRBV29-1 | CSVVKGSQNIQYF | TGCAGCGTTGTAAAGGGGAGTCAAAACATTCAGTACTTC
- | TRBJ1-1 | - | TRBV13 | CASSSSDGPTEAFF | TGTGCCAGCAGCTCCTCCGACGGCCCCACTGAAGCTTTCTTT
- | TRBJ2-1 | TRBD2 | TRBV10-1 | CASSPGLAGWNEQFF | TGCGCCAGCAGCCCGGGACTAGCGGGATGGAATGAGCAGTTCTTC
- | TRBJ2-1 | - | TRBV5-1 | CASSLIGPSSYNEQFF | TGCGCCAGCAGCCTGATTGGGCCAAGCTCCTACAATGAGCAGTTCTTC
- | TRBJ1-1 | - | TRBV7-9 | CASSDQTGAFF | TGTGCCAGCAGCGATCAAACCGGGGCTTTCTTT
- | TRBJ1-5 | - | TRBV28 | CASSFALSNQPQHF | TGTGCCAGCAGTTTTGCTCTGAGCAATCAGCCCCAGCATTTT
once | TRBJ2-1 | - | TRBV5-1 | CASSNPTRGGGNEQFF | TGCGCCAGCAGCAACCCGACAAGGGGTGGGGGCAATGAGCAGTTCTTC